The rows below give T cell receptor beta chains drawn from one sample of a study of cytomegalovirus exposure and HLA in healthy donors. The method was immunoSEQ multiplex PCR; TCRdb's version includes in-frame clones alone and lacks a portion of them. The listing contains 150,000 to 250,000 clones. The sequencing input was PBMCs. The receptors come from a boy aged 5-17 years in good health and CMV-seronegative. Each CDR3 is given with its conserved first and last residue. The order of the fields is J gene, clone size, V gene, D gene, CDR3 DNA, CDR3 protein. D genes are given only for firm matches. Size tells how often a clone was seen (once, few, many) or the class of an expanded clone, and some rows leave it out.

TRBJ1-1 | . | TRBV5-4 | TRBD1 | TGTGCCAGCAGCTTGAGGACAGGGGGCAACACTGAAGCTTTCTTT | CASSLRTGGNTEAFF
TRBJ2-6 | . | TRBV9 | TRBD2 | TGTGCCAGCAGCAAGGGACTAGCGGGGGGGCTGGGGGCCAACGTCCTGACTTTC | CASSKGLAGGLGANVLTF
TRBJ2-3 | . | TRBV6-6 | TRBD2 | TGTGCCAGCAGTTACTCCTTCGCGGGGGGCACAGATACGCAGTATTTT | CASSYSFAGGTDTQYF
TRBJ2-7 | . | TRBV5-1 | . | TGCGCCAGCCGTACCGATACAGGGAGAAACGAGCAGTACTTC | CASRTDTGRNEQYF
TRBJ1-1 | . | TRBV19 | TRBD1 | TGTGCCAGTAGGGACAGGGGGCAGGCTTTCTTT | CASRDRGQAFF
TRBJ1-2 | . | TRBV28 | . | TGTGCCAGCACCGACAGACAGACTCTCCCTAACTATGGCTACACCTTC | CASTDRQTLPNYGYTF
TRBJ1-5 | . | TRBV6-1 | . | TGTGCCAGCAGTGAAGCGCTTCGACTCAACAATCAGCCCCAGCATTTT | CASSEALRLNNQPQHF
TRBJ2-1 | . | TRBV6-1 | TRBD1 | TGCGCCAGCACCCATAGGGACAGGCCTAATGAGCAGTTCTTC | CASTHRDRPNEQFF
TRBJ2-1 | . | TRBV5-4 | TRBD1 | TGTGCCAGCAGCCCGTCGGACAGGGGACCCTACAATGAGCAGTTCTTC | CASSPSDRGPYNEQFF
TRBJ1-2 | . | TRBV30 | TRBD1 | TGTGCCTGGAGTGGTATAGGGACAGTTGGCTACACCTTC | CAWSGIGTVGYTF
TRBJ2-1 | . | TRBV13 | . | TGTGCCAGCAGAAAAGCTCCCGGGAAGTATGAGCAGTTCTTC | CASRKAPGKYEQFF
TRBJ1-6 | . | TRBV27 | . | TGTGCCAGCAGTTGGCTTAACTATAATTCACCCCTCCACTTT | CASSWLNYNSPLHF
TRBJ1-5 | . | TRBV4-1 | . | TGCGCCAGCAGCCGTCCAGGGCAGAATCAGCCCCAGCATTTT | CASSRPGQNQPQHF
TRBJ2-1 | . | TRBV6-1 | TRBD2 | TGTGCCAGCACCGAGCGGGGGGCCGGAAATGAGCAGTTCTTC | CASTERGAGNEQFF
TRBJ1-1 | . | TRBV2 | . | TGTGCCAGCAGGATATCAGGGTTATTTGCGAACACTGAAGCTTTCTTT | CASRISGLFANTEAFF
TRBJ2-6 | . | TRBV27 | . | TGTGCCAGCAGTTCGCCGGGGGCTGGGGCCAACGTCCTGACTTTC | CASSSPGAGANVLTF
TRBJ1-5 | . | TRBV27 | . | TGTGCCAGCAGTCACGGACAGCAACAGCCCCAGCATTTT | CASSHGQQQPQHF
TRBJ2-2 | . | TRBV14 | . | TGTGCCAGCAGCCCAGGTCCAGGGTCCGGGGAGCTGTTTTTT | CASSPGPGSGELFF
TRBJ2-7 | . | TRBV10-3 | TRBD2 | TGTGCCATGAGTAATAGCGGGAGCTTAGAGCAGTACTTC | CAMSNSGSLEQYF
TRBJ1-1 | . | TRBV5-1 | . | TGCGCCAGCAGCTTCCTAACAGGAGACACTGAAGCTTTCTTT | CASSFLTGDTEAFF
TRBJ2-2 | . | TRBV14 | TRBD1 | TGTGCCAGCAGCCAGGGACAGAAAGGCGGGGAGCTGTTTTTT | CASSQGQKGGELFF
TRBJ2-7 | . | TRBV19 | TRBD1 | TGTGCCAGTAGTCCCGGGACAGGGCCAGACCGGCAGTACTTC | CASSPGTGPDRQYF
TRBJ1-2 | . | TRBV7-3 | TRBD1 | TGTGCCAGCAGCTTAAGTCGGGACAGCTATGGCTACACCTTC | CASSLSRDSYGYTF
TRBJ2-7 | . | TRBV15 | TRBD1 | TGTGCCACCGGGGACCCCGGGACAGGGCGCTACGAGCAGTACTTC | CATGDPGTGRYEQYF
TRBJ2-5 | . | TRBV10-3 | . | TGTGCCATCAGTGAGAGCTTGGAGACCCAGTACTTC | CAISESLETQYF
TRBJ1-5 | . | TRBV27 | TRBD1 | TGTGCCAGCAGTTTATCGAATGGACAGGGCACCAATCAGCCCCAGCATTTT | CASSLSNGQGTNQPQHF
TRBJ2-6 | . | TRBV25-1 | TRBD1 | TGTGCCAGTTGGGACAGGGTGTCTGGGGCCAACGTCCTGACTTTC | CASWDRVSGANVLTF
TRBJ2-7 | medium-sized | TRBV21-1 | . | TGTGCCAGCAGTTACGACGGGTCCTACGAGCAGTACTTC | CASSYDGSYEQYF
TRBJ2-1 | . | TRBV6-6 | TRBD2 | TGTGCCAGCAGACCTACTAGCGAGAGCTCCTACAATGAGCAGTTCTTC | CASRPTSESSYNEQFF
TRBJ1-1 | . | TRBV19 | . | TGTGCCAGTAGTATAAAGGGGACTGAAGCTTTCTTT | CASSIKGTEAFF